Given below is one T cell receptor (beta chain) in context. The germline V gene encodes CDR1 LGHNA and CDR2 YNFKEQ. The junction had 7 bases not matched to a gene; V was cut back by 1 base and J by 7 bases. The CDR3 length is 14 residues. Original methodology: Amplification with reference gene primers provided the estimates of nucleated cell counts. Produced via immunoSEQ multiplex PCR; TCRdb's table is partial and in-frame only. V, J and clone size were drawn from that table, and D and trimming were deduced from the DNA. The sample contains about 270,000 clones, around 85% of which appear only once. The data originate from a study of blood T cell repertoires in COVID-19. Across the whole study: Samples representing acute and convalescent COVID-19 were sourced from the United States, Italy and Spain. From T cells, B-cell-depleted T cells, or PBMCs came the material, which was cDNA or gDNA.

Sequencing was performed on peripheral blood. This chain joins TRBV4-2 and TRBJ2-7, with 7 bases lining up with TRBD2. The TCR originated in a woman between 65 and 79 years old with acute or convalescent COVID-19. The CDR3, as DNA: TGTGCCAGCAGCCAAGCCGCTCCGGGACTAGAGCAGTACTTC. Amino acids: CASSQAAPGLEQYF.